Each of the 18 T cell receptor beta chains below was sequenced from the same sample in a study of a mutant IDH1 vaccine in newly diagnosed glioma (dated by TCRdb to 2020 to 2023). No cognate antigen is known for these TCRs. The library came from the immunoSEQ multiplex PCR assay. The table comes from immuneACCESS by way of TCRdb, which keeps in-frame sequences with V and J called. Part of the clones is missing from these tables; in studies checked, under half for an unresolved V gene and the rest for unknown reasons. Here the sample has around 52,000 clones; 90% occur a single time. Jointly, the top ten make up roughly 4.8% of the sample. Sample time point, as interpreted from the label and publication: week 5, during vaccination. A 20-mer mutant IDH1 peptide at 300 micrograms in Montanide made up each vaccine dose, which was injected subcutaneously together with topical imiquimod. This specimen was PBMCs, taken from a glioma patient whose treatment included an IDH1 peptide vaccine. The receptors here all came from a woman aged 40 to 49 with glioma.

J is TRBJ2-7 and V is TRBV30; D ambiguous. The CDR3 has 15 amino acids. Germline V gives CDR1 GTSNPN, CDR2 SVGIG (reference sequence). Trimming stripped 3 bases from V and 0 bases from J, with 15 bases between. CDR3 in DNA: TGTGCCTGGAGCGTCGCCCCCGAAAGCTCCTACGAGCAGTACTTC. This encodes CAWSVAPESSYEQYF.

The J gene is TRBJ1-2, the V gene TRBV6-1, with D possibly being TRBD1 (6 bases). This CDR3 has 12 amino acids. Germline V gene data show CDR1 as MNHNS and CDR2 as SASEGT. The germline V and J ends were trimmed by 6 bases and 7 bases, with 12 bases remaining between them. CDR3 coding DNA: TGTGCCAGCAGCCAGGGGTTAGGTGGCTACACCTTC. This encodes CASSQGLGGYTF.

The CDR3 coding sequence is TGTGCCAGCAGCCCCTACTACGAGCAGTACTTC. It specifies CASSPYYEQYF. The rearrangement uses TRBV14 and TRBJ2-7, with D unresolved. CDR1 is SGHDN and CDR2 is FVKESK in the germline V gene. The CDR3 has 11 amino acids. V was clipped by 4 bases and J by 3 bases, with 4 bases between them.

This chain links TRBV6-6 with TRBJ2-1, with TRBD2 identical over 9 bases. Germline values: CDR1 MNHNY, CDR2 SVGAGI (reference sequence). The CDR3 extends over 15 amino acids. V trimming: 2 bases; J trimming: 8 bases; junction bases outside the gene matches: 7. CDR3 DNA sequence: TGTGCCAGCAGTTACGGGTCTAGCGGGACGTATGAGCAGTTCTTC. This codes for CASSYGSSGTYEQFF.

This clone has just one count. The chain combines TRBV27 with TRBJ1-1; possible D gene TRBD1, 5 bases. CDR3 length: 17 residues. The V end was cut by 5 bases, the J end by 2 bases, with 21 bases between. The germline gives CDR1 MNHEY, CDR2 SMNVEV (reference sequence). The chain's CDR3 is CASSDPRRGRGNTEAFF. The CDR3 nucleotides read TGTGCCAGCAGTGACCCGAGAAGGGGCCGTGGTAACACTGAAGCTTTCTTT.

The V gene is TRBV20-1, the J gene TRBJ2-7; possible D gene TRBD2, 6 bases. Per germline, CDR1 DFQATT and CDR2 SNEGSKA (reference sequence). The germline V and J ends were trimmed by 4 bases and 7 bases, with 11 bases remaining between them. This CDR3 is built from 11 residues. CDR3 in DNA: TGCAGTGCTAACCGGGACTCTGAGCAGTACTTC. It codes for CSANRDSEQYF.

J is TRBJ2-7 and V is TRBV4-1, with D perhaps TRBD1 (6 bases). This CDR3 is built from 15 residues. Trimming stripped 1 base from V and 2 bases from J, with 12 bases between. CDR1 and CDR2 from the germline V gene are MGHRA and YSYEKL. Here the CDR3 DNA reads TGCGCCAGCAGCCAAGGGGACAACGGGGCCTACGAGCAGTACTTC. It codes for CASSQGDNGAYEQYF.

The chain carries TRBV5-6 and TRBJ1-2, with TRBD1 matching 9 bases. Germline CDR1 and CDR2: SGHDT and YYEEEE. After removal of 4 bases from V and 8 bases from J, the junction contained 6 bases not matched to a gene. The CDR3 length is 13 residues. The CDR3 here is CASSPGQGYGYTF. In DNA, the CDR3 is TGTGCCAGCAGCCCGGGACAGGGCTACGGCTACACCTTC.

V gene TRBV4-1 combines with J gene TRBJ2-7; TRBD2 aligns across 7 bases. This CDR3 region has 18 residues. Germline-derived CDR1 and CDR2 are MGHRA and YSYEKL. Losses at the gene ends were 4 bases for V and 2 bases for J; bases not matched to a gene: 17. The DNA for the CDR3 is TGCGCCAGCAGCCGCCTAGGGCTTAAGGCGGGGGATACCTACGAGCAGTACTTC. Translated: CASSRLGLKAGDTYEQYF.

CDR3 DNA sequence: TGTGCCAGCAGCTTATCGGTAGCGGGAGACAGGACCTACGAGCAGTACTTC. Its translation: CASSLSVAGDRTYEQYF. This chain uses TRBV7-9 with TRBJ2-7; 9 bases fit TRBD2. V shed 2 bases and J 2 bases; nucleotides not matched to a gene: 10. The CDR3 spans 17 residues. Germline V CDR1 and CDR2: SEHNR, FQNEAQ (reference sequence).

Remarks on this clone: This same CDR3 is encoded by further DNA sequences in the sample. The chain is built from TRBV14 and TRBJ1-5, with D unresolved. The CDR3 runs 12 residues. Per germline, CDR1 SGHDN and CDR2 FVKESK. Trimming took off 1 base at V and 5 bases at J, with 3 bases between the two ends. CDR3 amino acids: CASSQGYQPQHF. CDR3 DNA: TGTGCCAGCAGCCAAGGATATCAGCCCCAGCATTTT.

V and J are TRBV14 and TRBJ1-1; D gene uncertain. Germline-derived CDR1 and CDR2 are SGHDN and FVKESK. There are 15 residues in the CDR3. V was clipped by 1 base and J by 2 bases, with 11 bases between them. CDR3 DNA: TGTGCCAGCAGCCAAGCACGACCCCTCAACACTGAAGCTTTCTTT. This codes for CASSQARPLNTEAFF. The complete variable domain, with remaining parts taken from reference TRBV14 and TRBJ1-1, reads EAGVTQFPSHSVIEKGQTVTLRCDPISGHDNLYWYRRVMGKEIKFLLHFVKESKQDESGMPNNRFLAERTGGTYSTLKVQPAELEDSGVYFCASSQARPLNTEAFFGQGTRLTVV.

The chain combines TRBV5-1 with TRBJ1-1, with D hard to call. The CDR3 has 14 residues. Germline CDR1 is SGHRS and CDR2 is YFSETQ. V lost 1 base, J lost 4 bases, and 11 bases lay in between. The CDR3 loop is CASSLYAAPTEAFF. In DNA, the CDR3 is TGCGCCAGCAGCTTGTACGCGGCTCCCACTGAAGCTTTCTTT.

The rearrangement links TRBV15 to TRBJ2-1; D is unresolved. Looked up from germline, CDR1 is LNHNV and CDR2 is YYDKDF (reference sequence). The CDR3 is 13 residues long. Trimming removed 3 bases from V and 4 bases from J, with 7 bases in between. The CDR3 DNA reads TGTGCCACCAGCAGCCGACGGTACAATGAGCAGTTCTTC. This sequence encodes CATSSRRYNEQFF.

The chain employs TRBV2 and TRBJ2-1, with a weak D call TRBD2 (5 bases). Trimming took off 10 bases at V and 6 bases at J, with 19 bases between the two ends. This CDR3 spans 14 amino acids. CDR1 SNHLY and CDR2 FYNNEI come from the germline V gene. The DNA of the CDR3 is TGTGCCACCGCGGACTCCACAAGTTTCAATGAGCAGTTCTTC. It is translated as CATADSTSFNEQFF. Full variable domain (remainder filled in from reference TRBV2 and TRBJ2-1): EPEVTQTPSHQVTQMGQEVILRCVPISNHLYFYWYRQILGQKVEFLVSFYNNEISEKSEIFDDQFSVERPDGSNFTLKIRSTKLEDSAMYFCATADSTSFNEQFFGPGTRLTVL.

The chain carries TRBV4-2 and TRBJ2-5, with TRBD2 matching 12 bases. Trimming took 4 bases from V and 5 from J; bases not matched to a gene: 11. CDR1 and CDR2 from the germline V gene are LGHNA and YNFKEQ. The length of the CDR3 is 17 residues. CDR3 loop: CASSRSSGGAGDETQYF. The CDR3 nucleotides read TGTGCCAGCAGCCGGTCTAGCGGGGGGGCCGGTGATGAGACCCAGTACTTC.

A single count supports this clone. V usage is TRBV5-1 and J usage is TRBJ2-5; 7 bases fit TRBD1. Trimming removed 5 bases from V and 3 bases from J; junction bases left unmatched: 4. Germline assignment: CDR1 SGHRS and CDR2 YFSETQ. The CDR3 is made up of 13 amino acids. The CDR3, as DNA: TGCGCCAGCAGGGCTGACAGGGAAGAGACCCAGTACTTC. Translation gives CASRADREETQYF.

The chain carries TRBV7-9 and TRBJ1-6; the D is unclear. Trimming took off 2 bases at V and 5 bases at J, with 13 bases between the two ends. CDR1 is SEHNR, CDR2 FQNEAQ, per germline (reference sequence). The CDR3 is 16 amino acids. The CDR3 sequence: CASSLLGAHNNSPLHF. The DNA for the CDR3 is TGTGCCAGCAGCTTACTTGGTGCACATAATAATTCACCCCTCCACTTT.